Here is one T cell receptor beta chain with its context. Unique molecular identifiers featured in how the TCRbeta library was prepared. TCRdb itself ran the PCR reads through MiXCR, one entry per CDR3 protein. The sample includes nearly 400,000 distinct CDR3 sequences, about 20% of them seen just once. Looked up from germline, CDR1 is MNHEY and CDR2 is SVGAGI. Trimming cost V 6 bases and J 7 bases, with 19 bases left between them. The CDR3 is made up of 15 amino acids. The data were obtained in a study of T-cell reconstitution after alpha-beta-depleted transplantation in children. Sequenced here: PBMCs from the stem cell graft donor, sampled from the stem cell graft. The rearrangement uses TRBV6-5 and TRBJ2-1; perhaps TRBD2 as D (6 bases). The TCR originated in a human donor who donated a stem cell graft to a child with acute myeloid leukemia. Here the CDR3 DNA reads TGTGCCAGCAGCTTCACTAGCAGCCTGGGGAATGAGCAGTTCTTC. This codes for CASSFTSSLGNEQFF.